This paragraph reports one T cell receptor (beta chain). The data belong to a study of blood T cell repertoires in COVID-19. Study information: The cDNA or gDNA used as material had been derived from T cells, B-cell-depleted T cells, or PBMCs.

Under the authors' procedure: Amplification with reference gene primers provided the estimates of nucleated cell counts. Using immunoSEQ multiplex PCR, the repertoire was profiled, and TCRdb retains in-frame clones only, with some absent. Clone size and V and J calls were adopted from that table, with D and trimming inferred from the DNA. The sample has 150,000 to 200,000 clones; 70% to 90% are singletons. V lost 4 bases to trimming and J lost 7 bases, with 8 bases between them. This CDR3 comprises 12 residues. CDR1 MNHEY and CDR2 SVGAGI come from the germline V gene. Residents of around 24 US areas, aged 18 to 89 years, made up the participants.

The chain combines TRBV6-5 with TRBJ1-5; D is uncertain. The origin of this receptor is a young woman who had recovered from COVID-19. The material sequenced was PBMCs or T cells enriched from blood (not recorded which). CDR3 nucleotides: TGTGCCAGCAGTTCTGGAGGCCAGCCCCAGCATTTT. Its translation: CASSSGGQPQHF.